This TCR beta chain was captured by sequencing in a study of neurological immune-mediated disorders. Overall study results and limits: Expanded clones shared no identical CDR3 amino acid sequences across subjects, which suggested private TCR-beta repertoires in all groups.

Unsorted libraries used 2 million PBMCs kept at -80 degrees C. The authors produced cDNA by 5'RACE using 10-nucleotide random UMIs. Every sequencing run gave over 190 million TCR-beta sequences, taken from 15-18 subjects. TCRdb fed the 5' RACE reads into MiXCR, producing one record per CDR3 protein. The sample carries approximately 82,000 distinct CDR3 sequences, roughly 13% recorded once. Between the trimmed V and J ends, which lost 5 bases and 4 bases, there was a span of 17 bases. CDR1 and CDR2 from the germline V gene are DFQATT and SNEGSKA (reference sequence). The CDR3 totals 14 residues. This clonotype was counted ten times or more. The antigen is unknown.

The sequencing input was PBMCs. This receptor was obtained from a woman aged 45 to 65 in good health. The chain uses TRBV20-1 and TRBJ2-5; tentatively, D is TRBD2 (5 bases). CDR3 in DNA: TGCAGTGCTGTTTTAAGGGCGGGTAGAGAGACCCAGTACTTC. Translated: CSAVLRAGRETQYF.